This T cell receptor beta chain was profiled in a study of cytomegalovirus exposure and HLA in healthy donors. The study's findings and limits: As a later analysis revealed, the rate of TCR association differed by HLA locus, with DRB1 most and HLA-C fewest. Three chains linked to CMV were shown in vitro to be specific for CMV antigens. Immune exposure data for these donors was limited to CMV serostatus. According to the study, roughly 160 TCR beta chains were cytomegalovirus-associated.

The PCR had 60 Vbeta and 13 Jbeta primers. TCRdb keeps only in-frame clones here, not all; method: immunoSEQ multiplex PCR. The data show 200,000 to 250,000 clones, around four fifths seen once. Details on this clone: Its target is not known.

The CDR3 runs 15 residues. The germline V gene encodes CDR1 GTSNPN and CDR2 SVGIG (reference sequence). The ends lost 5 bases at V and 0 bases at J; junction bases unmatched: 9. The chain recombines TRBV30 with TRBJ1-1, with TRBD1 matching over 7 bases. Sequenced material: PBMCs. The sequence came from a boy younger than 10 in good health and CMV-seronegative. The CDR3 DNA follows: TGTGCCTGGGGGTCGGGACAGAAATTGAACACTGAAGCTTTCTTT. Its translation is CAWGSGQKLNTEAFF.